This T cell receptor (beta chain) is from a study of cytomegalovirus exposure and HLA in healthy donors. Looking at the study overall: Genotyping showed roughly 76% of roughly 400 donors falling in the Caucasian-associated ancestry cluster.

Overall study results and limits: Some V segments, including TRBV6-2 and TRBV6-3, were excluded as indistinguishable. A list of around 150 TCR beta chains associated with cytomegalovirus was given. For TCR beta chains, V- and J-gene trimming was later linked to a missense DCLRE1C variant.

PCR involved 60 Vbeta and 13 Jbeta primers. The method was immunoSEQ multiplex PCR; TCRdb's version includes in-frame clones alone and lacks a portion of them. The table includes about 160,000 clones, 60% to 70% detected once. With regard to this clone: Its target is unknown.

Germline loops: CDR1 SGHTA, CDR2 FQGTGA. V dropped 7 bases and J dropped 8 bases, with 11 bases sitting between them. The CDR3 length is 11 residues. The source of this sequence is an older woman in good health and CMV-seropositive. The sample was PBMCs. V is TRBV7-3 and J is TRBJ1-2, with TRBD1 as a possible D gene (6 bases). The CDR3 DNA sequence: TGTGCCAGCAACAGGGTAAGAGGCTACACCTTC. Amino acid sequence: CASNRVRGYTF.